What follows are 15 T cell receptor beta chains derived from one specimen sequenced in a study of cytotoxic CD8 clonotypes in ibrutinib-treated CLL. Sequencing used immunoSEQ multiplex PCR; TCRdb keeps in-frame clones, though not all of them. The data show hundreds of thousands of clones, 60% to 80% seen once. Sequenced material: PBMCs, taken after 12 months of ibrutinib treatment. These receptors were collected from a human donor with chronic lymphocytic leukemia.

This clone was counted a single time. J is TRBJ2-1 and V is TRBV9, with no clear D. This CDR3 contains 15 residues. Germline CDR1 reads SGDLS; CDR2 reads YYNGEE. Trimming shortened V by 0 bases and J by 2 bases, and 9 bases separated the two germline ends. CDR3 nucleotide sequence: TGTGCCAGCAGCGTAGCCATACGGACCTACAATGAGCAGTTCTTC. It specifies CASSVAIRTYNEQFF.

V is TRBV28 and J is TRBJ2-7; 11 bases line up with TRBD2. With 7 bases clipped from V and 3 bases from J, the junction kept 8 bases outside the gene matches. There are 15 residues in the CDR3. Germline V gene lookup returns CDR1 MDHEN and CDR2 SYDVKM. The CDR3 sequence: CASKGTSGSGYEQYF. The CDR3 nucleotides read TGTGCCAGCAAAGGCACTAGCGGGAGTGGCTACGAGCAGTACTTC.

V and J are TRBV1 and TRBJ2-7; the table names TRBD1, a call not compared with the DNA. TRBV1 is shown as a pseudogene. CDR3 length equals 15 residues. The CDR3 nucleotides read TGCACCAGCAGCCCCATGGGAGGGACAGGGTTTGAGCAGTACTTC. The encoded protein is CTSSPMGGTGFEQYF.

The V call is TRBV10-3, the J call TRBJ1-1; 8 bases align to TRBD1. Trimming took 6 bases from V and 3 from J; bases not matched to a gene: 9. CDR3 length: 15 amino acids. CDR1 is ENHRY and CDR2 is SYGVKD in the germline V gene. CDR3 sequence: CAISAVTGGDTEAFF. CDR3 nucleotide sequence: TGTGCCATCAGCGCAGTCACAGGGGGGGACACTGAAGCTTTCTTT.

This clone was counted only a few times. The chain carries TRBV7-8 and TRBJ2-7; D might be TRBD1 or TRBD2, each matching 5 bases. The CDR3 is 17 residues long. Per the germline V gene, CDR1 is SGHVS and CDR2 is FQNEAQ. The V gene lost 1 base and the J gene lost 3 bases, with 19 bases spanning the gap. The CDR3 nucleotides are TGTGCCAGCAGCTTAGGGGGCGGACTCCTAGTTTACTACGAGCAGTACTTC. Its protein product is CASSLGGGLLVYYEQYF.

The gene calls are TRBV7-8 and TRBJ2-5, with D tentatively TRBD1 (6 bases). Germline V gene lookup returns CDR1 SGHVS and CDR2 FQNEAQ. The CDR3 length is 17 residues. V dropped 2 bases and J dropped 2 bases, with 18 bases sitting between them. The CDR3 DNA reads as TGTGCCAGCAGCTTACGCGTACAGGGAAGGGTACAAGAGACCCAGTACTTC. It yields the protein CASSLRVQGRVQETQYF.

This clone was counted a few times. The chain combines TRBV5-1 with TRBJ1-6; 9 nucleotides agree with TRBD1. The CDR3 totals 15 residues. Per the germline V gene, CDR1 is SGHRS and CDR2 is YFSETQ. J lost 11 bases, V lost 4 bases, and 10 bases had no gene match. The CDR3 is CASSVTGTGMAPLHF. Here the CDR3 DNA reads TGCGCCAGCAGCGTAACCGGGACAGGGATGGCACCCCTCCACTTT.

The chain recombines TRBV2 with TRBJ1-1; TRBD1 matches 8 bases. V was pared by 8 bases and J by 6 bases, with 14 bases of the junction left unmatched. The CDR3 sequence is 15 residues long. Germline V gene lookup returns CDR1 SNHLY and CDR2 FYNNEI. CDR3 loop: CASLQGDTLVSEAFF. Written as DNA, the CDR3 is TGTGCCAGCCTACAGGGGGACACACTAGTCTCTGAAGCTTTCTTT.

J is TRBJ1-2 and V is TRBV6-4; maybe TRBD1 (6 bases). The V end was cut by 8 bases, the J end by 8 bases, with 15 bases between. Germline V gene lookup returns CDR1 MRHNA and CDR2 SNTAGT. CDR3 length: 12 amino acids. CDR3 residues: CASWDTRAGYTF. The DNA of the CDR3 is TGTGCCAGCTGGGACACCCGAGCGGGCTACACCTTC.

The chain joins TRBV5-1 to TRBJ2-7, with 11 bases fitting TRBD2. CDR1 is SGHRS, CDR2 YFSETQ, per germline. This CDR3 spans 17 amino acids. J lost 5 bases, V lost 0 bases, and 10 bases had no gene match. The CDR3 is CASSLGLAGLYGHEQYF. The CDR3 DNA reads TGCGCCAGCAGCTTGGGACTAGCGGGACTCTACGGCCACGAGCAGTACTTC.

The chain is built from TRBV7-9 and TRBJ1-1; TRBD1 might be the D (5 bases). V lost 3 bases to trimming and J lost 7 bases, with 15 bases between them. There are 14 residues in the CDR3. Per the germline V gene, CDR1 is SEHNR and CDR2 is FQNEAQ (reference sequence). The CDR3, as DNA: TGTGCCAGCAGCTTTGCTGTGGGGGGGATTGAAGCTTTCTTT. Amino acids: CASSFAVGGIEAFF.

The V call is TRBV6-5, the J call TRBJ2-1; possible D gene TRBD1, 5 bases. This CDR3 is built from 15 residues. V lost 0 bases and J 7 bases, leaving 13 bases between the germline ends. In germline, CDR1 is MNHEY, CDR2 SVGAGI. The CDR3 is CASSYSAQGKNEQFF. DNA of the CDR3: TGTGCCAGCAGTTACTCGGCCCAGGGTAAAAATGAGCAGTTCTTC.

The chain employs TRBV4-1 and TRBJ2-7; D may be TRBD2 (6 bases). Trimming took 1 base from V and 6 from J, leaving 7 bases between them. Germline-derived CDR1 and CDR2 are MGHRA and YSYEKL. CDR3 length: 12 amino acids. This CDR3 is CASSQGGIEQYF. The CDR3 nucleotides read TGCGCCAGCAGCCAAGGCGGGATCGAGCAGTACTTC.

As for this clone: The junction does not match germline at one end; this may be a read error. This chain links TRBV7-7 with TRBJ2-3, with D unresolved. This CDR3 spans 13 amino acids. Germline CDR1 and CDR2: SSHAT and FNYEAQ (reference sequence). CDR3 sequence reads: CASSSQMADTQYF. In DNA, the CDR3 is TGTGCTAGCAGCTCGCAAATGGCGGATACGCAGTATTTT.

This clone was picked up one time. The chain's CDR3 is CASKGQGYGYTF. The CDR3 bases are TGTGCCAGCAAGGGTCAGGGCTATGGCTACACCTTC. The rearrangement joins TRBV28 to TRBJ1-2; possibly TRBD1 for D (5 bases). Germline CDR1 is MDHEN and CDR2 is SYDVKM. The CDR3 is made up of 12 amino acids. The V and J ends lost 7 bases and 4 bases respectively, with 10 bases between them.